A selection of T cell receptor beta chains follows, all from one sample in a study of vaccination and CD4 T cells after COVID-19. These TCRs are of unknown antigen specificity. Via MiXCR, TCRdb re-called the PCR reads, giving one row per CDR3 protein. The table includes some 10,000 distinct CDR3 sequences, less than 85% detected once. Sequences were obtained from CD4+ T cells from blood, cultured in vitro. These receptors all come from a human donor who had recovered from COVID-19. The CDR3 runs from the conserved cysteine through the conserved F or W. The D gene is left open where the match is weak. The listing skips clone size in some rows; elsewhere it reads once, few, many or a size class.

v_call: TRBV4-3; j_call: TRBJ1-5; clone_size: -; cdr3_length: 14; d_call: -; cdr3_aa: CASSQDYSNQPQHF; cdr3_nt: TGCGCCAGCAGCCAAGATTATAGCAATCAGCCCCAGCATTTT
v_call: TRBV28; j_call: TRBJ2-1; clone_size: -; cdr3_length: 12; d_call: -; cdr3_aa: CASSLYRDSKFF; cdr3_nt: TGTGCCAGCAGTTTATACCGGGACTCTAAGTTCTTC
v_call: TRBV6-2/TRBV6-3; j_call: TRBJ2-1; clone_size: few; cdr3_length: 16; d_call: TRBD2; cdr3_aa: CASSSSLAGSYNEQFF; cdr3_nt: TGTGCCAGCAGTAGCTCCCTAGCGGGCTCCTACAATGAGCAGTTCTTC
v_call: TRBV10-1; j_call: TRBJ2-3; clone_size: -; cdr3_length: 12; d_call: -; cdr3_aa: CASSERGDTQYF; cdr3_nt: TGCGCCAGCAGTGAACGGGGAGATACGCAGTATTTT
v_call: TRBV24-1; j_call: TRBJ2-7; clone_size: -; cdr3_length: 14; d_call: -; cdr3_aa: CATSDGTWSYEQYF; cdr3_nt: TGTGCCACCAGTGACGGGACATGGTCCTACGAGCAGTACTTC
v_call: TRBV6-2/TRBV6-3; j_call: TRBJ2-7; clone_size: few; cdr3_length: 18; d_call: TRBD2; cdr3_aa: CASTRTSGNPHPAYEQYF; cdr3_nt: TGTGCCAGCACCCGGACTAGCGGGAATCCACACCCCGCGTACGAGCAGTACTTC
v_call: TRBV18; j_call: TRBJ2-5; clone_size: -; cdr3_length: 13; d_call: -; cdr3_aa: CASSPTVGETQYF; cdr3_nt: TGTGCCAGCTCACCGACGGTCGGAGAGACCCAGTACTTC
v_call: TRBV20-1; j_call: TRBJ1-1; clone_size: -; cdr3_length: 15; d_call: -; cdr3_aa: CSAPVAAGAGVEAFF; cdr3_nt: TGCAGCGCTCCCGTGGCGGCAGGGGCGGGCGTTGAAGCTTTCTTT
v_call: TRBV28; j_call: TRBJ1-2; clone_size: -; cdr3_length: 12; d_call: -; cdr3_aa: CATYLTGSGYTF; cdr3_nt: TGTGCCACCTACCTCACGGGGAGTGGCTACACCTTC
v_call: TRBV19; j_call: TRBJ2-7; clone_size: -; cdr3_length: 14; d_call: -; cdr3_aa: CASSIKGPLGEQYF; cdr3_nt: TGTGCCAGTAGTATAAAGGGGCCTTTAGGAGAGCAGTACTTC
v_call: TRBV27; j_call: TRBJ1-2; clone_size: few; cdr3_length: 13; d_call: -; cdr3_aa: CASSLGQGYGYTF; cdr3_nt: TGTGCCAGCAGTTTGGGTCAGGGCTATGGCTACACCTTC
v_call: TRBV28; j_call: TRBJ2-5; clone_size: -; cdr3_length: 16; d_call: -; cdr3_aa: CASFPHRYGRLETQYF; cdr3_nt: TGTGCCAGCTTTCCCCACAGGTACGGGCGGCTGGAGACCCAGTACTTC
v_call: TRBV27; j_call: TRBJ1-1; clone_size: -; cdr3_length: 14; d_call: TRBD1; cdr3_aa: CASSFPGQHTEAFF; cdr3_nt: TGTGCCAGCAGTTTTCCGGGACAGCACACTGAAGCTTTCTTT
v_call: TRBV24-1; j_call: TRBJ2-6; clone_size: few; cdr3_length: 19; d_call: TRBD2; cdr3_aa: CATSDSRLGGSSGANVLTF; cdr3_nt: TGTGCCACCAGTGATTCCCGACTCGGGGGGAGCTCTGGGGCCAACGTCCTGACTTTC
v_call: TRBV20-1; j_call: TRBJ2-2; clone_size: -; cdr3_length: 12; d_call: -; cdr3_aa: CSARHLAGELFF; cdr3_nt: TGCAGTGCTAGGCACTTGGCCGGGGAGCTGTTTTTT
v_call: TRBV6-1; j_call: TRBJ1-1; clone_size: -; cdr3_length: 14; d_call: TRBD1; cdr3_aa: CASSETDRATEAFF; cdr3_nt: TGTGCCAGCAGTGAGACAGACAGGGCGACTGAAGCTTTCTTT
v_call: TRBV6-2/TRBV6-3; j_call: TRBJ2-6; clone_size: -; cdr3_length: 16; d_call: -; cdr3_aa: CASSEWRPAGANVLTF; cdr3_nt: TGTGCCAGCAGCGAATGGCGACCGGCCGGGGCCAACGTCCTGACTTTC
v_call: TRBV20-1; j_call: TRBJ1-5; clone_size: -; cdr3_length: 11; d_call: -; cdr3_aa: CSAGGAQPQHF; cdr3_nt: TGCAGTGCTGGGGGGGCGCAGCCCCAGCATTTT
v_call: TRBV7-2; j_call: TRBJ1-6; clone_size: -; cdr3_length: 15; d_call: TRBD1; cdr3_aa: CASSLRGQVGSPLHF; cdr3_nt: TGTGCCAGCAGCTTGAGGGGGCAGGTTGGATCACCCCTCCACTTT
v_call: TRBV7-6; j_call: TRBJ2-7; clone_size: -; cdr3_length: 12; d_call: -; cdr3_aa: CASSLGGLLQYF; cdr3_nt: TGTGCCAGCAGCTTAGGGGGCCTCCTACAGTACTTC
v_call: TRBV21-1; j_call: TRBJ2-5; clone_size: -; cdr3_length: 15; d_call: -; cdr3_aa: CASSARTSVQETQYF; cdr3_nt: TGTGCCAGCAGCGCCAGGACGAGCGTACAAGAGACCCAGTACTTC
v_call: TRBV5-1; j_call: TRBJ1-1; clone_size: -; cdr3_length: 14; d_call: TRBD1; cdr3_aa: CASNPQGLGTEAFF; cdr3_nt: TGCGCCAGCAACCCACAGGGGTTGGGGACTGAAGCTTTCTTT
v_call: TRBV7-9; j_call: TRBJ1-2; clone_size: -; cdr3_length: 14; d_call: -; cdr3_aa: CASSPRTQNYGYTF; cdr3_nt: TGTGCCAGCAGCCCCCGGACACAAAACTATGGCTACACCTTC
v_call: TRBV7-9; j_call: TRBJ1-5; clone_size: -; cdr3_length: 14; d_call: -; cdr3_aa: CASSPGLSNQPQHF; cdr3_nt: TGTGCCAGCAGCCCGGGCCTTAGCAATCAGCCCCAGCATTTT
v_call: TRBV24-1; j_call: TRBJ2-7; clone_size: -; cdr3_length: 11; d_call: -; cdr3_aa: CATQGSYEQYF; cdr3_nt: TGTGCCACCCAGGGCTCCTACGAGCAGTACTTC
v_call: TRBV4-3; j_call: TRBJ1-1; clone_size: -; cdr3_length: 15; d_call: -; cdr3_aa: CASSQEGGANTEAFF; cdr3_nt: TGCGCCAGCAGCCAAGAGGGGGGAGCGAACACTGAAGCTTTCTTT
v_call: TRBV6-1; j_call: TRBJ2-7; clone_size: -; cdr3_length: 15; d_call: -; cdr3_aa: CASSPGTTLTYEQYF; cdr3_nt: TGTGCCAGCAGTCCCGGGACGACCCTAACCTACGAGCAGTACTTC